This T cell receptor beta chain was recorded in a study of blood T cell repertoires in COVID-19. For the study at large: The study drew acute and convalescent COVID-19 samples from the United States, Italy and Spain. PBMCs, B-cell-depleted T cells, or T cells were the source of the cDNA or gDNA that made up the material.

As originally analysed: Amplifying reference gene primers gave estimates of nucleated cell counts. Clones were sequenced by immunoSEQ multiplex PCR, and TCRdb holds only the in-frame ones, with some missing. The V and J calls and clone size were taken over from that table, and D and trimming were inferred from the DNA. The top ten hold 0.35% to 0.4% of the sample, which has 35,000 to 45,000 clones, over 85% seen once. This clone appeared a single time. Deletions cut 0 bases from V and 0 bases from J, with 8 bases between. This CDR3 contains 16 residues. Germline assignment: CDR1 LGHNA and CDR2 YNFKEQ. In Seattle, patients joined the study during active infection and were tracked longitudinally.

This TCR derives from a man aged 50-60 years with COVID-19, enrolled during active disease. Sequencing input: peripheral blood. This chain links TRBV4-2 with TRBJ2-2; tentative D call: TRBD2 (5 bases). This chain's CDR3 is CASSQERAANTGELFF. The CDR3 bases are TGTGCCAGCAGCCAAGAGCGAGCGGCGAACACCGGGGAGCTGTTTTTT.